The clone carrying this T cell receptor beta chain is judged medium-sized. As yet, its antigen is unknown. One junction end disagrees with the germline gene, perhaps due to a read error. The data are from a study of breast tumors, draining lymph nodes, adjacent tissues. Each CDR3 protein gets one entry after TCRdb re-called the multiplex PCR reads with MiXCR. The sample has about 21,000 distinct CDR3 sequences, approximately 51% seen once; the top ten hold about 8.2%. The CDR3 sequence is 13 residues long. Germline lookup yields CDR1 SSHAT and CDR2 FNYEAQ (reference sequence). General study findings and limits: Luminal-like breast cancer showed significantly greater tumor-nontumor repertoire similarity than basal-like breast cancer did. The lymph node origin of tumor T cells was framed as consistent with a hypothesis, not demonstrated. Tumor repertoires ranked between lymph nodes and nontumor tissue in diversity, with V and J gene preferences.

The gene calls are TRBV7-7 and TRBJ2-1; TRBD2 might be the D (5 bases). This TCR was recovered from a female donor with breast cancer. Some clones in this sample may be carry-over from other donors' samples. Sequencing input: breast tumor tissue. The CDR3 loop is CASSPTRTDEQFF. CDR3 coding DNA: TGTGCTAGCAGCCCAACTAGGACCGATGAGCAGTTCTTC.